This T cell receptor beta chain was sequenced for a study of early stage breast cancer tumors. Method: immunoSEQ multiplex PCR; TCRdb's copy keeps in-frame clones and lacks some. In the table there are 45,000 to 50,000 clones, roughly 80% of which are singletons. Trimming took off 1 base at V and 3 bases at J, with 10 bases between the two ends. Per the germline V gene, CDR1 is LGHNA and CDR2 is YSLEER. This CDR3 has 14 residues. This sequence was found in a person aged 50-59 years with breast cancer. Sequencing was performed on blood. The rearrangement joins TRBV4-3 to TRBJ2-7, with unresolved D. The CDR3 nucleotides are TGCGCCAGCAGCCAAGGGACGGGCCACTACGAGCAGTACTTC. It is translated as CASSQGTGHYEQYF.